Listed here are 5 T cell receptor gamma chains from one sample, sequenced in a study of Vδ1+ human thymocytes. Findings of the study overall: In the thymus, TRG and TRD repertoires looked highly polyclonal with Gaussian CDR3 lengths.

Extracted RNA was reverse transcribed into cDNA. Pooled V-gene forward primers with one constant-region reverse primer generated the CDR3 amplicons by multiplex PCR. TCRdb re-called the multiplex PCR reads with CATT. Among about 27,000 gamma-chain clones listed, roughly 20% were seen once. These receptors are not linked to any known antigen. The sample consisted of Vdelta1+ gamma-delta thymocytes from the thymus. The subset: FACS-sorted CD3+ TCRalphabeta- TCRVdelta1+ TCRVdelta2- thymocytes. Receptors originate from a boy under two years old who had congenital heart surgery.

The table lists this clone with a few counts. One base away lies a much larger clone, so this may be a sequencing read error. This chain links TRGV8 with TRGJ1 or TRGJ2. Trimming at V came to 0 bases and at J to 2 bases, leaving 1 base not matched to a gene. Per germline, CDR1 VENAVY and CDR2 YDSYNSRV. The CDR3 loop spans 13 amino acids. CDR3 sequence (DNA): TGTGCCACCTGGGATAGGTATTATTATAAGAAACTCTTT. Protein product: CATWDRYYYKKLF.

This clone was observed a few times. This sequence joins TRGV5 and TRGJ1 or TRGJ2. The V and J ends lost 2 bases and 3 bases, in that order; junction bases with no gene match: 4. CDR1 VINAFY and CDR2 YDVSNSKD come from the germline V gene. The CDR3 is 13 amino acids. CDR3 sequence (DNA): TGTGCCACCTGGGACACTGCTTATTATAAGAAACTCTTT. It codes for CATWDTAYYKKLF.

The chain carries TRGV4 and TRGJP2. Per the germline V gene, CDR1 is EGSTGY and CDR2 is YDSYTSSV. Trimming removed 2 bases from V and 7 bases from J; junction bases left unmatched: 7. The CDR3 is 14 amino acids. CDR3 protein: CATWDEGDDWIKTF. DNA for the CDR3: TGTGCCACCTGGGATGAAGGGGATGATTGGATCAAGACGTTT.

The chain couples TRGV2 to TRGJP2. Per germline, CDR1 EGSNGY and CDR2 YDSYNSKV. The V gene end was trimmed by 3 bases and the J gene end by 7 bases; junction bases not matched to a gene: 11. The CDR3 runs to 15 residues. CDR3 amino acids: CATWDRRSLDWIKTF. In nucleotides, the CDR3 is TGTGCCACCTGGGACAGGAGATCCCTTGATTGGATCAAGACGTTT.

This clone was seen only a few times. This chain connects TRGV4 to TRGJ1 or TRGJ2. Per the germline V gene, CDR1 is EGSTGY and CDR2 is YDSYTSSV. Trimming cost V 6 bases and J 4 bases; bases outside gene matches: 6. The CDR3 length is 12 residues. Here the CDR3 DNA reads TGTGCCACCTGGCTGCTCTATTATAAGAAACTCTTT. Its protein product is CATWLLYYKKLF.